The 10 T cell receptor beta chains presented below share a single source sample, sequenced in a study of T cells in Graves' hyperthyroidism and ophthalmopathy. Amplified regions were TCR beta CDR3 sequences from RNA transcripts. Researchers ran a first-round RT-PCR on the TCR CDR3 using the HTBI primer set. TCRdb used MiXCR to reprocess the multiplex PCR reads, holding one entry per CDR3 protein. The sample consists of under 800,000 distinct CDR3 sequences, 12% to 15% of them appearing once. Sequencing was carried out using blood. These receptors came from a woman aged 18-35 years with Graves' hyperthyroidism.

This clonotype was counted only a few times. This chain links TRBV30 with TRBJ2-6; 9 nucleotides match TRBD1. This CDR3 comprises 16 residues. V shed 1 base, J shed 4 bases, and the junction held 5 bases outside the gene matches. Germline-derived CDR1 and CDR2 are GTSNPN and SVGIG (reference sequence). For the CDR3, the DNA is TGTGCCTGGAGTGGGGACAGGGTCTCCGGGGCCAACGTCCTGACTTTC. The encoded protein is CAWSGDRVSGANVLTF.

This clonotype was picked up many times. J is TRBJ2-7 and V is TRBV4-2, with 8 bases that match TRBD2. Germline assignment: CDR1 LGHNA and CDR2 YNFKEQ. The CDR3 runs 14 residues. V dropped 0 bases and J dropped 6; count of bases not matched to a gene: 4. CDR3 bases: TGTGCCAGCAGCCAAGATCGGGCGGGGGGCGAGCAGTACTTC. It codes for CASSQDRAGGEQYF.

This clonotype was observed many times. The rearrangement uses TRBV12-3 or TRBV12-4 and TRBJ2-5; 9 positions match TRBD2. V shed 3 bases and J 2 bases; nucleotides not matched to a gene: 10. This CDR3 is built from 17 residues. CDR3 nucleotides: TGTGCCAGCAGTTTTTGGGGTAGCGGGAGCGGGCAAGAGACCCAGTACTTC. It codes for CASSFWGSGSGQETQYF.

In this sample, this clonotype turned up many times. CDR3: CASSLYRIGTYEQYF. The CDR3 DNA reads as TGTGCCAGCAGCTTATATCGGATCGGGACCTACGAGCAGTACTTC. The J gene is TRBJ2-7, the V gene TRBV5-4; TRBD2 is a possible D gene (5 bases). This CDR3 contains 15 residues. Germline CDR1 and CDR2: SGHNT and YYREEE (reference sequence). The V end was cut by 2 bases, the J end by 2 bases, with 14 bases between.

This clonotype was counted ten times or more. The chain uses TRBV30 and TRBJ1-5; 8 nucleotides align to TRBD1. The CDR3 has 16 amino acids. J was trimmed by 3 bases and V by 0 bases; bases with no gene match: 7. CDR1 and CDR2 from the germline V gene are GTSNPN and SVGIG (reference sequence). CDR3 in DNA: TGTGCCTGGAGTGTGGAACAGGGGGAGCCCAATCAGCCCCAGCATTTT. This gives the protein CAWSVEQGEPNQPQHF.

This clonotype was picked up a small number of times. The chain employs TRBV20-1 and TRBJ2-1; possible D gene TRBD2, 6 bases. The CDR3 extends over 13 amino acids. V was shortened by 6 bases and J by 6 bases, with 15 bases between the two germline ends. Germline V gene lookup returns CDR1 DFQATT and CDR2 SNEGSKA (reference sequence). CDR3 sequence: CSAVPGLSNEQFF. CDR3 nucleotides: TGCAGTGCGGTCCCGGGACTCTCCAATGAGCAGTTCTTC.

This clonotype was observed at least ten times. The chain uses TRBV4-2 and TRBJ1-5; no clear D gene. The CDR3 totals 15 residues. The V and J ends lost 0 bases and 5 bases respectively, with 11 bases between them. The germline CDR1 and CDR2 sequences are LGHNA and YNFKEQ. CDR3 bases: TGTGCCAGCAGCCAAGATAACGGTGTCGATCAGCCCCAGCATTTT. The encoded protein is CASSQDNGVDQPQHF.

This clonotype was counted many times. The genes are TRBV28 and TRBJ2-6; D is ambiguous. This CDR3 has 16 residues. Trimming shortened V by 6 bases and J by 0 bases, and 12 bases separated the two germline ends. Germline V gene data show CDR1 as MDHEN and CDR2 as SYDVKM. DNA of the CDR3: TGTGCCAGCAGCCTTACTAAAGCCTCTGGGGCCAACGTCCTGACTTTC. It translates to CASSLTKASGANVLTF.

The table lists this clonotype with a count of one. V and J are TRBV28 and TRBJ2-5; tentative D call: TRBD1 (5 bases). CDR3 length: 15 residues. Trimming removed 4 bases at V and 2 bases at J, with 14 bases between. Germline CDR1 MDHEN, CDR2 SYDVKM. The CDR3: CASSSPGDRQETQYF. The CDR3, as DNA: TGTGCCAGCAGTTCACCGGGTGACAGACAAGAGACCCAGTACTTC.

CDR3 sequence: CASTPRGNNEQFF. As DNA, the CDR3 is TGTGCCAGCACCCCGAGAGGCAACAATGAGCAGTTCTTC. The chain recombines TRBV6-1 with TRBJ2-1; D gene unclear. From germline, CDR1 is MNHNS and CDR2 SASEGT. V shed 7 bases and J shed 5 bases, with 12 bases lying between them. The CDR3 totals 13 residues.